Presented here are 30 T cell receptor beta chains from one specimen sequenced in a study of human T cells and chemical hapten exposure. TCRdb re-analysed the RACE reads in MiXCR, keeping a single row per CDR3 protein. The table includes some 400,000 distinct CDR3 sequences, roughly 5.3% detected once. Time point in this sample: pre-sensitization, week 0. The treatment was: therapeutic diphenylcyclopropenone sensitization with weekly scalp DPC. The source material was whole blood, sampled in connection with sensitization to the hapten diphenylcyclopropenone (DPC). The receptors originated from a woman in her fifties or sixties with alopecia areata. Some clones in this sample may be carry-over from other donors' samples.

The rearrangement joins TRBV9 to TRBJ2-1, with 9 bases identical to TRBD2. The junction had 4 bases not matched to a gene; V was cut back by 0 bases and J by 3 bases. The CDR3 spans 16 residues. Looked up from germline, CDR1 is SGDLS and CDR2 is YYNGEE. The CDR3 region has the DNA TGTGCCAGCAGCGTAGGAGGTAGCGGGGGCTACAATGAGCAGTTCTTC. Translation gives CASSVGGSGGYNEQFF.

The chain has TRBV6-2 or TRBV6-3 and TRBJ2-3; D perhaps matches TRBD2 (6 bases). Trimming left V 7 bases short and J 2 bases short, with 13 bases between. Germline CDR1 is MNHEY and CDR2 is SVGEGT. This CDR3 region has 14 residues. This CDR3 reads CASKNSGYTDTQYF. Written as DNA, the CDR3 is TGTGCCAGCAAAAATAGCGGATACACAGATACGCAGTATTTT.

At least ten counts were recorded for this clonotype. The CDR3 loop reads CASSWGRMNTEAFF. CDR3 coding DNA: TGTGCCAGCAGCTGGGGACGGATGAACACTGAAGCTTTCTTT. The chain recombines TRBV5-6 with TRBJ1-1; D perhaps matches TRBD1 (5 bases). CDR1 SGHDT and CDR2 YYEEEE come from the germline V gene. The CDR3 is 14 residues long. Trimming left V 3 bases short and J 0 bases short, with 9 bases between.

This clonotype was detected only a few times. The chain employs TRBV20-1 and TRBJ1-2; the D is unclear. V was shortened by 6 bases and J by 7 bases, with 18 bases between the two germline ends. The CDR3 spans 13 residues. Germline V gene sequence: CDR1 DFQATT, CDR2 SNEGSKA (reference sequence). The CDR3 loop reads CSAPHVGVGGYTF. In DNA form, the CDR3 reads TGCAGTGCGCCCCATGTCGGGGTTGGTGGCTACACCTTC.

The gene calls are TRBV7-9 and TRBJ1-2, with 9 positions matching TRBD1. The germline gives CDR1 SEHNR, CDR2 FQNEAQ (reference sequence). The J segment lost 7 bases and the V segment lost 2 bases, leaving 8 bases of the junction unmatched. The CDR3 consists of 15 residues. The CDR3 here is CASSLPQDRGSGYTF. The DNA of the CDR3 is TGTGCCAGCAGCTTACCCCAGGACAGGGGAAGTGGCTACACCTTC.

The table lists this clonotype with many counts. CDR3 bases: TGTGCCAGCAGCTTGAAACAGGATAGCACAGATACGCAGTATTTT. It is translated as CASSLKQDSTDTQYF. The chain links TRBV5-4 to TRBJ2-3, with D possibly TRBD1 on 5 matching bases. Trimming left V 1 base short and J 0 bases short, with 9 bases between. CDR3 length: 15 residues. Germline CDR1 and CDR2: SGHNT and YYREEE (reference sequence). The entire variable domain, with the rest obtained from reference TRBV5-4 and TRBJ2-3, is as follows: ETGVTQSPTHLIKTRGQQVTLRCSSQSGHNTVSWYQQALGQGPQFIFQYYREEENGRGNFPPRFSGLQFPNYSSELNVNALELDDSALYLCASSLKQDSTDTQYFGPGTRLTVL.

This clonotype was observed many times. The rearrangement joins TRBV15 to TRBJ2-7; possible D gene TRBD2, 5 bases. V was shortened by 1 base and J by 1 base, with 8 bases between the two germline ends. The CDR3 length is 14 residues. Germline V gene lookup returns CDR1 LNHNV and CDR2 YYDKDF (reference sequence). The CDR3 loop is CATSRGSGSYEQYF. The CDR3 coding sequence is TGTGCCACCAGCAGAGGAAGCGGTTCCTACGAGCAGTACTTC.

Many counts were recorded for this clonotype. This chain links TRBV20-1 with TRBJ1-6; no clear D gene. There are 13 residues in the CDR3. Trimming removed 3 bases at V and 8 bases at J, with 11 bases between. Germline-derived CDR1 and CDR2 are DFQATT and SNEGSKA (reference sequence). The DNA of the CDR3 is TGCAGTGCTAGGAGCGGGCGGTATTCACCCCTCCACTTT. Residues: CSARSGRYSPLHF.

This clonotype showed up many times. This chain links TRBV29-1 with TRBJ2-1; 12 bases agree with TRBD2. Germline values: CDR1 SQVTM, CDR2 ANQGSEA. J lost 10 bases, V lost 5 bases, and 6 bases had no gene match. The CDR3 extends over 13 amino acids. CDR3 in DNA: TGCAGCGTTCCCCTAGCGGGGGGGAACGAGCAGTTCTTC. This encodes CSVPLAGGNEQFF.

This clonotype occurred many times. The V and J genes are TRBV28 and TRBJ1-3; D gene uncertain. The CDR3 extends over 15 amino acids. Per the germline V gene, CDR1 is MDHEN and CDR2 is SYDVKM. V lost 1 base to trimming and J lost 2 bases, with 9 bases between them. The CDR3 DNA follows: TGTGCCAGCAGTTTATCGTCGGAGCCTGGAAACACCATATATTTT. It yields the protein CASSLSSEPGNTIYF.

This clonotype was recorded at least ten times. The chain employs TRBV4-1 and TRBJ1-2; 10 positions agree with TRBD1. CDR1 is MGHRA, CDR2 YSYEKL, per germline. Trimming at V came to 3 bases and at J to 7 bases, leaving 5 bases not matched to a gene. CDR3 length equals 14 residues. The CDR3 is CASSHAGTGAGYTF. The CDR3 coding sequence is TGCGCCAGCAGCCACGCCGGGACAGGGGCTGGCTACACCTTC.

This clonotype was seen ten or more times. The chain is built from TRBV12-3 or TRBV12-4 and TRBJ2-5; 7 bases agree with TRBD1. The CDR3 length is 13 residues. The trim removed 6 bases at V and 6 bases at J, leaving 7 bases unmatched. CDR3 in DNA: TGTGCCAGCAGCCCTACAGGGGTGCAGACCCAGTACTTC. It yields the protein CASSPTGVQTQYF.

This clonotype appeared many times. The genes are TRBV18 and TRBJ2-2; D gene ambiguous. Trimming removed 0 bases from V and 2 bases from J, with 1 base in between. CDR3 length equals 13 residues. Germline CDR1 and CDR2: KGHSH and LQKENI. DNA of the CDR3: TGTGCCAGCTCACCACCCAACACCGGGGAGCTGTTTTTT. Encoded protein: CASSPPNTGELFF.

This clonotype was detected ten times or more. The rearrangement joins TRBV10-3 to TRBJ2-7; possibly TRBD1 for D (6 bases). The CDR3 extends over 12 amino acids. V was clipped by 10 bases and J by 0 bases, with 10 bases between them. Per the germline V gene, CDR1 is ENHRY and CDR2 is SYGVKD. As DNA, the CDR3 is TGTGCCACCTCGGACAGCTCCTACGAGCAGTACTTC. It yields the protein CATSDSSYEQYF.

This clonotype was recorded many times. J is TRBJ2-5 and V is TRBV5-1; 10 bases fit TRBD2. The CDR3 spans 15 residues. The V gene's germline CDR1 is SGHRS and CDR2 YFSETQ. V was clipped by 0 bases and J by 3 bases; unmatched bases: 2. CDR3 DNA: TGCGCCAGCAGCTTGGACGGGACTAGCGAAGAGACCCAGTACTTC. Amino acids: CASSLDGTSEETQYF.

J is TRBJ2-6 and V is TRBV4-1; possibly TRBD1 for D (5 bases). Germline CDR1 MGHRA, CDR2 YSYEKL. The germline V and J ends were trimmed by 0 bases and 0 bases, with 18 bases remaining between them. The CDR3 contains 20 residues. The CDR3 sequence is CASSQDKARRVNSGANVLTF. Here the CDR3 DNA reads TGCGCCAGCAGCCAAGATAAGGCCCGCAGGGTTAACTCTGGGGCCAACGTCCTGACTTTC.

The rearrangement uses TRBV5-1 and TRBJ1-1; weak D call: TRBD1 (6 bases). V lost 1 base and J lost 0, with 10 bases in between. Germline values: CDR1 SGHRS, CDR2 YFSETQ. This CDR3 has 15 amino acids. The CDR3 DNA is TGCGCCAGCAGCTTGCGGGGGGCGCTGAACACTGAAGCTTTCTTT. The encoded protein is CASSLRGALNTEAFF.

This clonotype was recorded a few times. The chain carries TRBV10-3 and TRBJ1-2; 11 nucleotides match TRBD1. V lost 0 bases, J lost 8 bases, and 2 bases stayed unmatched. The CDR3 covers 14 residues. The V gene's germline CDR1 is ENHRY and CDR2 SYGVKD. In DNA, the CDR3 is TGTGCCATCAGTGAGTCGGGACAGGGGGACGGCTACACCTTC. This encodes CAISESGQGDGYTF.

J is TRBJ2-2 and V is TRBV7-2; 8 bases align to TRBD2. The CDR3 is 16 residues long. Germline V gene data show CDR1 as SGHTA and CDR2 as FQGNSA. V gave up 1 base and J gave up 5 bases; unmatched junction bases: 6. The CDR3 bases are TGTGCCAGCAGCTTAGATGGCGGGAGGAGGACCGGGGAGCTGTTTTTT. Protein: CASSLDGGRRTGELFF.

This clonotype was found a few times. The chain combines TRBV20-1 with TRBJ2-7; 12 positions agree with TRBD2. In germline, CDR1 is DFQATT, CDR2 SNEGSKA (reference sequence). The CDR3 runs to 11 residues. CDR3 nucleotide sequence: TGCGTGGGTACTAGCGGGGGGGAGCAGTACTTC. Protein sequence: CVGTSGGEQYF.

Note on this clonotype: Possible read error: a much larger clone is one base away. This chain links TRBV2 with TRBJ2-2; the D is unclear. The CDR3 consists of 16 residues. With 3 bases removed from V and 0 bases from J, the gap between germline ends came to 11 bases. CDR1 is SNHLY, CDR2 FYNNEI, per germline. For the CDR3, the DNA is TGTGCCAGCAGTGACCCTGGGAAAGCGAACACCGGGGAGCTGTTTTTT. The encoded protein is CASSDPGKANTGELFF.

This clonotype was seen ten or more times. This sequence joins TRBV12-3 or TRBV12-4 and TRBJ1-2, with D uncertain. This CDR3 is 13 amino acids long. Trimming took 3 bases from V and 1 from J, leaving 6 bases between them. CDR3 DNA: TGTGCCAGCAGTTTTTTGATTAACTATGGCTACACCTTC. This codes for CASSFLINYGYTF.

This clonotype was seen repeatedly, ten times or more. The rearrangement links TRBV12-3 or TRBV12-4 to TRBJ1-1; perhaps TRBD1 as D (6 bases). Trimming pared 3 bases from V and 1 base from J, leaving 9 bases between. The CDR3 covers 14 residues. CDR3 nucleotide sequence: TGTGCCAGCAGTTTTGCGGGGGCGAACACTGAAGCTTTCTTT. It encodes CASSFAGANTEAFF.

The V call is TRBV2, the J call TRBJ1-4; D may be TRBD1 (6 bases). V shed 7 bases and J shed 4 bases, with 13 bases lying between them. The CDR3 consists of 14 residues. Germline CDR1 SNHLY, CDR2 FYNNEI. CDR3 region: CASTSTGRNEKLFF. The CDR3 DNA follows: TGTGCCAGCACTTCGACAGGACGTAATGAAAAACTGTTTTTT.

This clonotype was detected ten times or more. J is TRBJ2-3 and V is TRBV2; 9 bases map to TRBD2. The CDR3 is made up of 18 amino acids. Germline CDR1 SNHLY, CDR2 FYNNEI. V shed 7 bases and J 1 base; nucleotides not matched to a gene: 15. CDR3 DNA sequence: TGTGCCAGCAAGGTAGCGGGAGCCCCGAAGGTGGGCACAGATACGCAGTATTTT. Translated, it gives CASKVAGAPKVGTDTQYF.

This clonotype turned up a few times. The gene calls are TRBV29-1 and TRBJ2-3; possibly TRBD2 for D (6 bases). The germline gives CDR1 SQVTM, CDR2 ANQGSEA. Trimming stripped 3 bases from V and 6 bases from J, with 10 bases between. The CDR3 runs 12 residues. This CDR3 reads CSVEEGPDTQYF. The CDR3 DNA reads as TGCAGCGTTGAGGAGGGTCCCGATACGCAGTATTTT.

V and J are TRBV6-5 and TRBJ1-2; D is perhaps TRBD1 (5 bases). Germline assignment: CDR1 MNHEY and CDR2 SVGAGI. The CDR3 runs 17 residues. Trimming stripped 2 bases from V and 1 base from J, with 17 bases between. The CDR3 here is CASSYDPTRTNNYGYTF. CDR3 nucleotide sequence: TGTGCCAGCAGTTACGACCCTACTCGGACAAATAACTATGGCTACACCTTC.

This chain links TRBV29-1 with TRBJ2-5, with a possible D match to TRBD2 (5 bases). V lost 4 bases and J lost 5, with 17 bases in between. CDR3 size: 14 residues. Germline V gene lookup returns CDR1 SQVTM and CDR2 ANQGSEA. The CDR3 region has the DNA TGCAGCGTTGTTTTGGGAGAAGGTCCCGAGACCCAGTACTTC. It is translated as CSVVLGEGPETQYF. The full variable domain, with the rest looked up from reference TRBV29-1 and TRBJ2-5, is SAVISQKPSRDICQRGTSLTIQCQVDSQVTMMFWYRQQPGQSLTLIATANQGSEATYESGFVIDKFPISRPNLTFSTLTVSNMSPEDSSIYLCSVVLGEGPETQYFGPGTRLLVL.

There are many counts of this clonotype. J is TRBJ1-1 and V is TRBV7-9; 7 bases map to TRBD1. The CDR3 contains 9 residues. Germline CDR1 is SEHNR and CDR2 is FQNEAQ (reference sequence). The ends lost 11 bases at V and 6 bases at J; junction bases unmatched: 0. The DNA of the CDR3 is TGTGCCCAGGGGGCTGAAGCTTTCTTT. Its translation: CAQGAEAFF. The whole variable domain, filled in from reference TRBV7-9 and TRBJ1-1, reads DTGVSQNPRHKITKRGQNVTFRCDPISEHNRLYWYRQTLGQGPEFLTYFQNEAQLEKSRLLSDRFSAERPKGSFSTLEIQRTEQGDSAMYLCAQGAEAFFGQGTRLTVV.

This clonotype occurred a few times. The chain combines TRBV20-1 with TRBJ2-1; TRBD1 aligns across 7 bases. CDR1 and CDR2 (germline): DFQATT, SNEGSKA (reference sequence). J was trimmed by 10 bases and V by 3 bases; bases with no gene match: 6. CDR3 length: 12 amino acids. The CDR3 region is CSASPDREEQFF. Here the CDR3 DNA reads TGCAGTGCTAGCCCCGACAGGGAAGAGCAGTTCTTC.